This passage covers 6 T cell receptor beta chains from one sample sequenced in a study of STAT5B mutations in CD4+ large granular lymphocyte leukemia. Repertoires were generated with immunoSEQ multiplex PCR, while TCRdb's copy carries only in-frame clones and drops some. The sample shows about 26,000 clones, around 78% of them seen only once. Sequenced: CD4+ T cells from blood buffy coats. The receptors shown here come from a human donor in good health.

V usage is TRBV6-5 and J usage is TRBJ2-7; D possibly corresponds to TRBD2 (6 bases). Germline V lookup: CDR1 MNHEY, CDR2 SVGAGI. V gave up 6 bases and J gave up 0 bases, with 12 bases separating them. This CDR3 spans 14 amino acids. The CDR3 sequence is CASRLGGDSYEQYF. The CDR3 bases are TGTGCCAGCAGACTAGGCGGGGACTCCTACGAGCAGTACTTC.

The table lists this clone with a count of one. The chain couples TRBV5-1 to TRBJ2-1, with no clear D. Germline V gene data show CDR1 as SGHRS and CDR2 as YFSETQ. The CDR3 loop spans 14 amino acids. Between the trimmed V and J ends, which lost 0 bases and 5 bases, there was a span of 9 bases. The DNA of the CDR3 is TGCGCCAGCAGCTTGGACGGAACGCACAATGAGCAGTTCTTC. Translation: CASSLDGTHNEQFF.

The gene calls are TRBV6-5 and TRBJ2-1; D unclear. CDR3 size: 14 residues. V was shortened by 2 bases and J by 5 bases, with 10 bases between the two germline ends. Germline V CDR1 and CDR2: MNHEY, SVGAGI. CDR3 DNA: TGTGCCAGCAGTTACACGGATACAGACAATGAGCAGTTCTTC. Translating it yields CASSYTDTDNEQFF.

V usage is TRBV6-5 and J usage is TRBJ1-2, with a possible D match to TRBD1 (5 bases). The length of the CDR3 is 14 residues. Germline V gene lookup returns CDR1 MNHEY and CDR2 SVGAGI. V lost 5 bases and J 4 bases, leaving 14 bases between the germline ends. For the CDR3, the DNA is TGTGCCAGCAGTCAGGGACCTCATGGCTATGGCTACACCTTC. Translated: CASSQGPHGYGYTF.

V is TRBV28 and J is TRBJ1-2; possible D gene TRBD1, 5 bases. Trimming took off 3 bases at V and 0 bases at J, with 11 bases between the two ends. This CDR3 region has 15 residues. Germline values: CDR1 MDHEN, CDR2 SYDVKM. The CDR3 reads CASSFGGISNYGYTF. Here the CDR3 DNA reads TGTGCCAGCAGTTTTGGGGGGATCTCTAACTATGGCTACACCTTC.

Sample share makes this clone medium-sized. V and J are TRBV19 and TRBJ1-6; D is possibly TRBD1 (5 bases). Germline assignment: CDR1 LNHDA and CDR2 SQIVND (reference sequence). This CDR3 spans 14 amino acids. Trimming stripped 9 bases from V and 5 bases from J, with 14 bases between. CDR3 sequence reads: CASKHRGDNSPLHF. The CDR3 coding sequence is TGTGCCAGCAAGCATAGGGGTGATAATTCACCCCTCCACTTT.